This passage covers 19 T cell receptor beta chains from one sample sequenced in a study of identical twins. TCRdb itself ran the 5' RACE reads through MiXCR, one entry per CDR3 protein. The sample includes approximately 700,000 distinct CDR3 sequences, around 6.1% of them seen just once. The sample taken for sequencing was naive T cells sorted from blood. These receptors all come from a man aged 18 to 29 in good health.

This chain uses TRBV4-1 with TRBJ2-7; D perhaps matches TRBD1 (7 bases). The V and J ends lost 0 bases and 1 base respectively, with 10 bases between them. Looked up from germline, CDR1 is MGHRA and CDR2 is YSYEKL. This CDR3 is built from 15 residues. The CDR3 DNA reads as TGCGCCAGCAGCCAAGAGCCAGGGGGGTCCTACGAGCAGTACTTC. Its protein product is CASSQEPGGSYEQYF.

The sample holds many counts of this clonotype. The V call is TRBV12-3 or TRBV12-4, the J call TRBJ2-3; 14 nucleotides agree with TRBD2. J lost 5 bases, V lost 4 bases, and 2 bases had no gene match. The CDR3 loop spans 15 amino acids. CDR3 sequence: CASSWGLAGEDTQYF. Written as DNA, the CDR3 is TGTGCCAGCAGTTGGGGACTAGCGGGAGAAGATACGCAGTATTTT.

This clonotype has more than one count but fewer than ten. The chain recombines TRBV11-2 with TRBJ2-7; the match to TRBD1 covers 12 bases. Trimming took 3 bases from V and 9 from J; bases not matched to a gene: 3. This CDR3 spans 13 amino acids. Germline V gives CDR1 SGHAT, CDR2 FQNNGV. The DNA of the CDR3 is TGTGCCAGCAGCTTGGGACAGGGGGCCGGGCAGTACGTC. This translates into CASSLGQGAGQYV.

The V gene is TRBV7-9, the J gene TRBJ2-5, with a weak D call TRBD2 (5 bases). V lost 5 bases and J 1 base, leaving 11 bases between the germline ends. The CDR3 has 14 residues. Germline-derived CDR1 and CDR2 are SEHNR and FQNEAQ (reference sequence). The CDR3 region has the DNA TGTGCCAGCAGCCGCGTCCGGGGCCAAGAGACCCAGTACTTC. It encodes CASSRVRGQETQYF.

This clonotype was seen ten or more times. V usage is TRBV20-1 and J usage is TRBJ1-4; no clear D. Trimming stripped 3 bases from V and 0 bases from J, with 5 bases between. This CDR3 is built from 13 residues. Germline V lookup: CDR1 DFQATT, CDR2 SNEGSKA (reference sequence). CDR3 in amino acids: CSARGATNEKLFF. CDR3 in DNA: TGCAGTGCTAGGGGTGCAACTAATGAAAAACTGTTTTTT.

This chain links TRBV5-1 with TRBJ2-2; TRBD1 might be the D (7 bases). The CDR3 consists of 15 residues. V shed 2 bases and J shed 4 bases, with 12 bases lying between them. Germline V lookup: CDR1 SGHRS, CDR2 YFSETQ. The CDR3 sequence is CASSFYRGGTGELFF. CDR3 nucleotide sequence: TGCGCCAGCAGCTTTTACAGGGGAGGCACCGGGGAGCTGTTTTTT.

The chain uses TRBV24-1 and TRBJ2-5; D is ambiguous. Germline V gene data show CDR1 as KGHDR and CDR2 as SFDVKD. Trimming cost V 0 bases and J 5 bases, with 3 bases left between them. The CDR3 is made up of 12 amino acids. CDR3 protein: CATSDLPETQYF. CDR3 bases: TGTGCCACCAGTGATTTGCCCGAGACCCAGTACTTC.

This clonotype showed up many times. V is TRBV27 and J is TRBJ2-1; 9 bases fit TRBD2. Germline CDR1 MNHEY, CDR2 SMNVEV (reference sequence). V lost 6 bases to trimming and J lost 9 bases; unmatched junction nucleotides: 12. The CDR3 length is 15 residues. The CDR3 DNA follows: TGTGCCAGCAGGAACGCGGGAGGGTGGGTAGGTGAGCAGTTCTTC. Translation: CASRNAGGWVGEQFF.

This clonotype was seen a handful of times. The V and J genes are TRBV24-1 and TRBJ2-1; 16 bases match TRBD2. The V segment lost 3 bases and the J segment 15 bases; nucleotides outside the gene matches: 10. In germline, CDR1 is KGHDR, CDR2 SFDVKD. The CDR3 has 16 amino acids. CDR3 sequence reads: CATSDRPGLAGGRRFF. Here the CDR3 DNA reads TGTGCCACCAGTGATCGACCGGGACTAGCGGGAGGGCGACGGTTCTTC.

This clonotype was seen many times. V gene TRBV4-1 combines with J gene TRBJ2-3; D gene ambiguous. The ends were cut back, 1 base at V and 0 bases at J, with 11 bases in the middle. This CDR3 is 16 amino acids long. Germline CDR1 and CDR2: MGHRA and YSYEKL. Written as DNA, the CDR3 is TGCGCCAGCAGCCAAGGTCCTAGGTCTAGCACAGATACGCAGTATTTT. Amino acids: CASSQGPRSSTDTQYF.

This clonotype was found many times. The chain joins TRBV12-3 or TRBV12-4 to TRBJ1-5; D gene unclear. The V gene lost 3 bases and the J gene lost 4 bases, with 10 bases spanning the gap. The CDR3 length is 14 residues. The CDR3 spells CASSLGSLNQPQHF. Here the CDR3 DNA reads TGTGCCAGCAGTTTGGGCTCCCTAAATCAGCCCCAGCATTTT.

DNA for the CDR3: TGTGCCAGCAGTCCGGGACAGGGGGCAAGCGAGCAGTACTTC. This sequence encodes CASSPGQGASEQYF. The chain uses TRBV6-1 and TRBJ2-7; 12 positions agree with TRBD1. CDR3 length: 14 residues. Germline-derived CDR1 and CDR2 are MNHNS and SASEGT. The junction had 5 bases not matched to a gene; V was cut back by 5 bases and J by 6 bases.

This clonotype has more than one count but fewer than ten. V and J are TRBV10-3 and TRBJ2-7, with a tentative D call TRBD1 (6 bases). V was shortened by 7 bases and J by 0 bases, with 13 bases between the two germline ends. There are 14 residues in the CDR3. In germline, CDR1 is ENHRY, CDR2 SYGVKD. DNA for the CDR3: TGTGCCATCACAGCAGGGGTGAGCTCCTACGAGCAGTACTTC. Translation: CAITAGVSSYEQYF.

In its sample, this clonotype was seen many times. The chain couples TRBV12-3 or TRBV12-4 to TRBJ1-2; D ambiguous. The V gene lost 2 bases and the J gene lost 8 bases, with 12 bases spanning the gap. CDR3 length: 13 amino acids. CDR3 sequence: CASSLNRESGYTF. The CDR3 region has the DNA TGTGCCAGCAGTTTAAATAGGGAATCGGGCTACACCTTC.

In this sample, this clonotype turned up many times. The chain combines TRBV6-2 or TRBV6-3 with TRBJ1-1, with D hard to call. This CDR3 comprises 12 residues. V lost 1 base, J lost 7 bases, and 7 bases lay in between. Germline V gene sequence: CDR1 MNHEY, CDR2 SVGEGT. CDR3 nucleotides: TGTGCCAGCAGTTACTGGGGAGTTGAAGCTTTCTTT. Encoded protein: CASSYWGVEAFF.

This clonotype was seen many times. The gene calls are TRBV5-1 and TRBJ1-1; D unresolved. V was trimmed by 1 base and J by 3 bases, leaving 7 bases between them. CDR1 SGHRS and CDR2 YFSETQ come from the germline V gene. CDR3 length equals 13 residues. CDR3 nucleotide sequence: TGCGCCAGCAGCTTGCTGGCAGACACTGAAGCTTTCTTT. Protein: CASSLLADTEAFF. Variable domain in full (rest from reference TRBV5-1 and TRBJ1-1): KAGVTQTPRYLIKTRGQQVTLSCSPISGHRSVSWYQQTPGQGLQFLFEYFSETQRNKGNFPGRFSGRQFSNSRSEMNVSTLELGDSALYLCASSLLADTEAFFGQGTRLTVV.

This clonotype was seen repeatedly, ten times or more. V usage is TRBV27 and J usage is TRBJ2-7, with D perhaps being TRBD1 or TRBD2 (5 bases each). V gave up 8 bases and J gave up 3 bases, with 20 bases separating them. This CDR3 is built from 15 residues. The V gene's germline CDR1 is MNHEY and CDR2 SMNVEV (reference sequence). The CDR3 protein is CASPPEGTRVYEQYV. The CDR3 DNA sequence: TGTGCCAGCCCCCCTGAAGGGACGAGAGTCTACGAGCAGTACGTC.

This chain uses TRBV7-8 with TRBJ1-5, with a possible D match to TRBD1 (5 bases). There are 15 residues in the CDR3. Looked up from germline, CDR1 is SGHVS and CDR2 is FQNEAQ. The V end lost 5 bases, the J end lost 7 bases, and 18 bases lay between the germline ends. The CDR3 DNA reads as TGTGCCAGCAGCCGGCGCCGGGACGTGGGACAGCCCCAGCATTTT. Encoded protein: CASSRRRDVGQPQHF. The full variable domain, its missing parts supplied by reference TRBV7-8 and TRBJ1-5, is GAGVSQSPRYKVAKRGQDVALRCDPISGHVSLFWYQQALGQGPEFLTYFQNEAQLDKSGLPSDRFFAERPEGSVSTLKIQRTQQEDSAVYLCASSRRRDVGQPQHFGDGTRLSIL.

This clonotype was seen ten or more times. The chain employs TRBV10-3 and TRBJ2-1; D is undetermined. CDR1 and CDR2 from the germline V gene are ENHRY and SYGVKD. The CDR3 has 13 residues. V shed 0 bases and J shed 6 bases, with 6 bases lying between them. CDR3 coding DNA: TGTGCCATCAGTGAGTCACCAGTCAATGAGCAGTTCTTC. Translated: CAISESPVNEQFF.